The rows below give T cell receptor beta chains drawn from one sample of a study of T cell responses to AZD1222 COVID-19 vaccine. The protocol was immunoSEQ multiplex PCR, while the TCRdb copy is restricted to in-frame clones and leaves out a portion. The sample has 120,000 to 150,000 clones, 86% seen once. Source: peripheral blood, taken 28 days after the second AZD1222 dose. All receptors derive from an adult who received the AZD1222 COVID-19 vaccine. The CDR3 runs from the conserved cysteine through the conserved F or W. D genes are given only for firm matches. The size field is filled for only some rows; it gives once, few, many or a size class.

J: TRBJ2-5; size: few; V: TRBV10-3; D: NA; DNA: TGTGCCATCAGTGGGACGGACCAAGAGACCCAGTACTTC; CDR3: CAISGTDQETQYF
J: TRBJ2-1; size: NA; V: TRBV24-1; D: TRBD2; DNA: TGTGCCACCAGTGATCTGACCGGGACTAGCGGGGGGGTCTATGAGCAGTTCTTC; CDR3: CATSDLTGTSGGVYEQFF
J: TRBJ1-2; size: NA; V: TRBV3-1/TRBV3-2; D: NA; DNA: TGTGCCAGCAGCCCGGGAGGGTATGGCTACACCTTC; CDR3: CASSPGGYGYTF
J: TRBJ1-1; size: NA; V: TRBV12-3/TRBV12-4; D: NA; DNA: TGTGCCAGCTCTCCAGGGCGCACTGAAGCTTTCTTT; CDR3: CASSPGRTEAFF
J: TRBJ2-7; size: few; V: TRBV5-1; D: TRBD1; DNA: TGCGCCAGCAGCTCACGGACAGGTTCTCTCTACGAGCAGTACTTC; CDR3: CASSSRTGSLYEQYF
J: TRBJ2-3; size: NA; V: TRBV10-3; D: TRBD2; DNA: TGTGCCATCAGCTTTGCCGGACTAGCGGGACCCACAGATACGCAGTATTTT; CDR3: CAISFAGLAGPTDTQYF
J: TRBJ1-2; size: NA; V: TRBV7-2; D: NA; DNA: TGTGCCAGCAGCTCTTTGAGGGTTGGCTACACCTTC; CDR3: CASSSLRVGYTF
J: TRBJ1-6; size: few; V: TRBV11-2; D: NA; DNA: TGTGCCAGCAGCTTGACAGAGAATTCACCCCTCCACTTT; CDR3: CASSLTENSPLHF
J: TRBJ2-2; size: NA; V: TRBV10-3; D: NA; DNA: TGTGCCATCAGGGGACCGGGACACCTGAACACCGGGGAGCTGTTTTTT; CDR3: CAIRGPGHLNTGELFF
J: TRBJ2-7; size: few; V: TRBV5-8; D: NA; DNA: TGTGCCAGCAGCTTGGCTGCCAGGGTGTTGGACGAGCAGTACTTC; CDR3: CASSLAARVLDEQYF
J: TRBJ1-2; size: NA; V: TRBV7-2; D: NA; DNA: TGTGCCAGCAGCCCCGAACAGGGAGGTGGCTATGGCTACACCTTC; CDR3: CASSPEQGGGYGYTF
J: TRBJ2-1; size: NA; V: TRBV15; D: NA; DNA: TGTGCCACCAGCAGAGAGGATGGACCCCCGTCCAATGAGCAGTTCTTC; CDR3: CATSREDGPPSNEQFF
J: TRBJ1-6; size: NA; V: TRBV5-1; D: TRBD1; DNA: TGCGCCAGCAGCTTGGGGGACAGGGATAATTCACCCCTCCACTTT; CDR3: CASSLGDRDNSPLHF
J: TRBJ2-3; size: NA; V: TRBV6-5; D: NA; DNA: TGTGCCAGCAGTTACGAGGGGGGAGATGCCGGAGATACGCAGTATTTT; CDR3: CASSYEGGDAGDTQYF